What follows are 5 T cell receptor beta chains derived from one specimen sequenced in a study of blood T cell repertoires in COVID-19. Data came from immunoSEQ multiplex PCR; TCRdb stores just in-frame clones and leaves some out. The profile shows some 210,000 clones, 70% to 90% of them singletons. The material sequenced was peripheral blood. The receptors shown here come from a woman aged 35 to 49 who had recovered from COVID-19.

This chain joins TRBV28 and TRBJ1-2; 8 nucleotides agree with TRBD1. V lost 8 bases to trimming and J lost 4 bases; unmatched junction nucleotides: 12. CDR1 MDHEN and CDR2 SYDVKM come from the germline V gene. CDR3 length: 15 amino acids. CDR3 sequence reads: CASRMGQVLLYGYTF. CDR3 nucleotide sequence: TGTGCCAGCCGGATGGGACAGGTCCTCCTCTATGGCTACACCTTC.

This clone was picked up one time. V usage is TRBV5-1 and J usage is TRBJ2-2; TRBD2 is a possible D gene (5 bases). Trimming cost V 1 base and J 0 bases, with 13 bases left between them. The CDR3 totals 17 residues. From germline, CDR1 is SGHRS and CDR2 YFSETQ. The CDR3 coding sequence is TGCGCCAGCAGCTTGTCCCCGGGAAGAACGAACACCGGGGAGCTGTTTTTT. It is translated as CASSLSPGRTNTGELFF.

The chain couples TRBV3-1 (or the pseudogene TRBV3-2) to TRBJ1-5; perhaps TRBD1 as D (5 bases). V gave up 4 bases and J gave up 2 bases, with 21 bases separating them. The CDR3 runs to 18 residues. CDR1 is LGHDT, CDR2 YNNKEL, per germline (reference sequence). The CDR3 nucleotides are TGTGCCAGCAGCCTAATGGGAGGGCAGGGATGGGGCAATCAGCCCCAGCATTTT. The encoded protein is CASSLMGGQGWGNQPQHF.

This chain connects TRBV6-2 or TRBV6-3 to TRBJ1-1, with D possibly TRBD1 on 5 matching bases. Trimming stripped 2 bases from V and 0 bases from J, with 19 bases between. Germline V gene sequence: CDR1 MNHEY, CDR2 SVGEGT. CDR3 length: 18 residues. The CDR3 here is CASSYRLTRGGLNTEAFF. In nucleotides, the CDR3 is TGTGCCAGCAGTTACCGGTTAACCCGGGGGGGTCTGAACACTGAAGCTTTCTTT.

The DNA for the CDR3 is TGTGCCAGAAGCTGGGCAGGGTGCTATGGCTACACCTTC. Translating it yields CARSWAGCYGYTF. This sequence joins TRBV5-3 and TRBJ1-2; a weak D match, TRBD1 (5 bases). TRBV5-3 belongs to the ORF category, with a function that is uncertain. The CDR3 totals 13 residues. Trimming took 3 bases from V and 4 from J, leaving 10 bases between them.